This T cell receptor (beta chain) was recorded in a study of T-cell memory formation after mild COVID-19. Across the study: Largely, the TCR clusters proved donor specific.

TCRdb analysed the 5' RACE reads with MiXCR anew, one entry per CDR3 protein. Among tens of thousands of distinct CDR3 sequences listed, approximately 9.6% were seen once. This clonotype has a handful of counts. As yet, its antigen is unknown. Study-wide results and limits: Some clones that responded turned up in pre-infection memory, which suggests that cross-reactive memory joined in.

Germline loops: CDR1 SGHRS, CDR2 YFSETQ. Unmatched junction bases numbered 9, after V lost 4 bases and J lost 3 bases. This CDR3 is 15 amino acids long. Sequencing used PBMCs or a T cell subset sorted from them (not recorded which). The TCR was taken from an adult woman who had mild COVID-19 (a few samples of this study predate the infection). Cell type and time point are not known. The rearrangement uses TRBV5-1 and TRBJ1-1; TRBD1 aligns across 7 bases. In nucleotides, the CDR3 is TGCGCCAGCAGCGGGGACTCAGGGGGATACACTGAAGCTTTCTTT. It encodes CASSGDSGGYTEAFF.